The 9 T cell receptor beta chains given below trace back to one sample, sequenced in a study of blood T cell repertoires in COVID-19. Here immunoSEQ multiplex PCR was the method, and the copy in TCRdb shows in-frame clones only, minus some. The repertoire holds around 120,000 clones, with 60% to 85% as singletons. Sequencing was carried out using peripheral blood. The receptors originated from a man aged 65 to 85 with acute or convalescent COVID-19.

The chain combines TRBV3-1 (or the pseudogene TRBV3-2) with TRBJ2-2; TRBD1 aligns across 9 bases. After removal of 4 bases from V and 7 bases from J, the junction contained 7 bases not matched to a gene. The length of the CDR3 is 15 residues. Germline V gene lookup returns CDR1 LGHDT and CDR2 YNNKEL (reference sequence). The CDR3: CASSRDRVPVGELFF. In DNA form, the CDR3 reads TGTGCCAGCAGCCGGGACAGGGTTCCGGTCGGGGAGCTGTTTTTT.

The CDR3 loop is CASNGDRGYQPQHF. In DNA, the CDR3 is TGTGCCAGCAATGGGGACAGGGGATACCAGCCCCAGCATTTT. The chain couples TRBV2 to TRBJ1-5; 10 bases map to TRBD1. The V segment lost 7 bases and the J segment 7 bases; nucleotides outside the gene matches: 7. CDR1 is SNHLY, CDR2 FYNNEI, per germline. The CDR3 extends over 14 amino acids. Variable domain in full (rest from reference TRBV2 and TRBJ1-5): EPEVTQTPSHQVTQMGQEVILRCVPISNHLYFYWYRQILGQKVEFLVSFYNNEISEKSEIFDDQFSVERPDGSNFTLKIRSTKLEDSAMYFCASNGDRGYQPQHFGDGTRLSIL.

This chain links TRBV4-3 with TRBJ1-1; no firm D call. The CDR3 consists of 14 residues. With 4 bases removed from V and 2 bases from J, the gap between germline ends came to 11 bases. The germline CDR1 and CDR2 sequences are LGHNA and YSLEER. The CDR3 bases are TGCGCCAGCAGCCGCCTCGAGGGAAACACTGAAGCTTTCTTT. Translating gives CASSRLEGNTEAFF.

V is TRBV7-9 and J is TRBJ2-2; a possible D gene is TRBD2 (6 bases). Germline loops: CDR1 SEHNR, CDR2 FQNEAQ (reference sequence). This CDR3 contains 12 residues. V lost 7 bases and J lost 7, with 10 bases in between. CDR3 region: CASNFGGGELFF. In DNA, the CDR3 is TGTGCCAGCAACTTCGGGGGCGGGGAGCTGTTTTTT. Full variable domain (rest looked up from reference TRBV7-9 and TRBJ2-2): DTGVSQNPRHKITKRGQNVTFRCDPISEHNRLYWYRQTLGQGPEFLTYFQNEAQLEKSRLLSDRFSAERPKGSFSTLEIQRTEQGDSAMYLCASNFGGGELFFGEGSRLTVL.

This clone came up many times. This chain links TRBV7-9 with TRBJ1-5; D is possibly TRBD1 (5 bases). The V gene lost 1 base and the J gene lost 0 bases, with 13 bases spanning the gap. Germline V gives CDR1 SEHNR, CDR2 FQNEAQ (reference sequence). The length of the CDR3 is 17 residues. CDR3 DNA: TGTGCCAGCAGCTTAGGGTCAACAGGCTATAGCAATCAGCCCCAGCATTTT. Translation gives CASSLGSTGYSNQPQHF.

The chain couples TRBV19 to TRBJ2-3; tentative D call: TRBD1 (6 bases). CDR1 and CDR2 (germline): LNHDA, SQIVND (reference sequence). V lost 6 bases to trimming and J lost 2 bases, with 12 bases between them. CDR3 size: 14 residues. For the CDR3, the DNA is TGTGCCAGTAGCATACAGGGTAACACAGATACGCAGTATTTT. Protein sequence: CASSIQGNTDTQYF.

The J gene is TRBJ2-5, the V gene TRBV15; D not certain. The CDR3 has 15 amino acids. V was shortened by 2 bases and J by 1 base, with 11 bases between the two germline ends. Germline V CDR1 and CDR2: LNHNV, YYDKDF (reference sequence). The CDR3 is CATSRFLKTQETQYF. The CDR3, as DNA: TGTGCCACCAGCAGATTTCTAAAAACCCAAGAGACCCAGTACTTC.

This sequence joins TRBV7-2 and TRBJ2-3; 11 bases align to TRBD2. The germline V gene encodes CDR1 SGHTA and CDR2 FQGNSA. V was clipped by 0 bases and J by 11 bases; unmatched bases: 7. CDR3 size: 15 residues. The CDR3, as DNA: TGTGCCAGCAGCTTAGCCCGTAGCGGGGGGGAGGGGCAGTATTTT. Residues: CASSLARSGGEGQYF.

This clone was seen just once. The V and J genes are TRBV12-3 or TRBV12-4 and TRBJ1-1; D unclear. CDR3 length: 12 residues. V was clipped by 3 bases and J by 1 base, with 3 bases between them. The CDR3 bases are TGTGCCAGCAGTTTGGCGAACACTGAAGCTTTCTTT. Its protein product is CASSLANTEAFF.